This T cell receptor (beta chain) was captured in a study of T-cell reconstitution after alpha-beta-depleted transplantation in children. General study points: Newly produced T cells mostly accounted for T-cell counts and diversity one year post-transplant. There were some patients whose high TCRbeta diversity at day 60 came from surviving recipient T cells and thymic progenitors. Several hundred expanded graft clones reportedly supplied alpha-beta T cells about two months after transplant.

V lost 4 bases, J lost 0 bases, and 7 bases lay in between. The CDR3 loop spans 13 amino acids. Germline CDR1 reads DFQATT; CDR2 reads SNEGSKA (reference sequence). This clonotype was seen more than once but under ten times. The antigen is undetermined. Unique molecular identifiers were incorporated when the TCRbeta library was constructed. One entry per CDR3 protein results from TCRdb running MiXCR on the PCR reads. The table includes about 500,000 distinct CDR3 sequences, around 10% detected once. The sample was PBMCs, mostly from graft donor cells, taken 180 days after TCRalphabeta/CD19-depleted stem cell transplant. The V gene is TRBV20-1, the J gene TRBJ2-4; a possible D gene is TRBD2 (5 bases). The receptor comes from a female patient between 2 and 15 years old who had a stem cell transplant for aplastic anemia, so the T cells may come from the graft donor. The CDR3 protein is CSATSLAKNIQYF. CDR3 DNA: TGCAGTGCTACTAGCTTAGCCAAAAACATTCAGTACTTC.